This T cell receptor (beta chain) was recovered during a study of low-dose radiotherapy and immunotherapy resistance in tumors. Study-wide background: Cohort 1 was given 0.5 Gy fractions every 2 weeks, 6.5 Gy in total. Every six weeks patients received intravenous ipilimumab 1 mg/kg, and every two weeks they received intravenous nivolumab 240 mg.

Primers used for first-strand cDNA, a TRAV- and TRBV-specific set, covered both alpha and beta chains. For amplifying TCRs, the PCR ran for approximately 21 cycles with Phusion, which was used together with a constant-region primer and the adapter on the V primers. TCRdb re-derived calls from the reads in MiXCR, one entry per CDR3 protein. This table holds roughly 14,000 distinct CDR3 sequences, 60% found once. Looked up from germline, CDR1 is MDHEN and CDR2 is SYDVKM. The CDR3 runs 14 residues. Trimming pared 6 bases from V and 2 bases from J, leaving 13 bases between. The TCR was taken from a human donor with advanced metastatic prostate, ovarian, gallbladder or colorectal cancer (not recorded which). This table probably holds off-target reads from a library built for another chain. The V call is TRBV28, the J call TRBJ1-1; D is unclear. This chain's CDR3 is CASSPLSINTEAFF. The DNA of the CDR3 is TGTGCCAGCAGCCCTCTTTCGATCAACACTGAAGCTTTCTTT.